This T cell receptor beta chain came from a study of shared clonotypes between healthy human individuals. Produced via immunoSEQ multiplex PCR; TCRdb's table is partial and in-frame only. Found here are about 480,000 clones, about 80% of them singletons; the top ten hold around 13%. Those who donated, Caucasian adults without exception, all lived in Nashville, Tennessee. The germline V gene encodes CDR1 MDHEN and CDR2 SYDVKM. V lost 3 bases to trimming and J lost 0 bases; unmatched junction nucleotides: 11. The length of the CDR3 is 17 residues. The sequenced sample consisted of PBMCs. The TCR comes from a woman in her 40s in good health. Some clones in this sample may be carry-over from other donors' samples. The chain uses TRBV28 and TRBJ2-7; 7 nucleotides align to TRBD2. This CDR3 is CASSLISGPVSSYEQYF. The CDR3 region has the DNA TGTGCCAGCAGTTTGATTAGCGGGCCCGTAAGCTCCTACGAGCAGTACTTC.